These 11 T cell receptor beta chains were all obtained from the same sample, sequenced in a study of shared clonotypes between healthy human individuals. Repertoires were generated with immunoSEQ multiplex PCR, while TCRdb's copy carries only in-frame clones and drops some. This table has around 1.6 million clones, 95% to 99% appearing once. Sequenced material: naive CD4+ T cells sorted from blood. Subset indicated: CD45RA+ positively selected. The receptors were sampled from a man aged 25-40 years in good health.

The chain couples TRBV27 to TRBJ2-3; 10 bases map to TRBD2. Germline CDR1 is MNHEY and CDR2 is SMNVEV (reference sequence). Germline trimming cut 5 bases from V and 0 bases from J; bases unmatched to any gene: 2. The CDR3 spans 15 residues. The CDR3 loop is CASSLGLASTDTQYF. The CDR3 coding sequence is TGTGCCAGCAGTCTGGGACTAGCGAGCACAGATACGCAGTATTTT.

The chain employs TRBV5-4 and TRBJ2-2; 9 bases line up with TRBD2. In germline, CDR1 is SGHNT, CDR2 YYREEE (reference sequence). J was trimmed by 4 bases and V by 4 bases; bases with no gene match: 5. The CDR3 is 15 residues long. CDR3 sequence reads: CASSAGTSSTGELFF. The DNA for the CDR3 is TGTGCCAGCAGCGCCGGGACTAGCAGCACCGGGGAGCTGTTTTTT.

Only one count was recorded for this clone. The genes are TRBV29-1 and TRBJ1-1; 8 positions match TRBD1. The V segment lost 6 bases and the J segment 4 bases; nucleotides outside the gene matches: 4. Germline CDR1 SQVTM, CDR2 ANQGSEA. This CDR3 comprises 12 residues. As DNA, the CDR3 is TGCAGCGTAAGACAGGGGATCACTGAAGCTTTCTTT. It codes for CSVRQGITEAFF. Filled out from reference TRBV29-1 and TRBJ1-1, the complete variable domain reads SAVISQKPSRDICQRGTSLTIQCQVDSQVTMMFWYRQQPGQSLTLIATANQGSEATYESGFVIDKFPISRPNLTFSTLTVSNMSPEDSSIYLCSVRQGITEAFFGQGTRLTVV.

The J gene is TRBJ1-1, the V gene TRBV30; D gene ambiguous. The germline V gene has CDR1 GTSNPN and CDR2 SVGIG (reference sequence). V lost 4 bases and J 4 bases, leaving 10 bases between the germline ends. The CDR3 is 12 amino acids. The CDR3 coding sequence is TGTGCCTGGATGGAGGGTCGCACTGAAGCTTTCTTT. Protein product: CAWMEGRTEAFF. Full variable domain (remainder filled in from reference TRBV30 and TRBJ1-1): SQTIHQWPATLVQPVGSPLSLECTVEGTSNPNLYWYRQAAGRGLQLLFYSVGIGQISSEVPQNLSASRPQDRQFILSSKKLLLSDSGFYLCAWMEGRTEAFFGQGTRLTVV.

This chain connects TRBV5-4 to TRBJ2-2; the D is unclear. This CDR3 is 14 amino acids long. With 1 base removed from V and 3 bases from J, the gap between germline ends came to 7 bases. Per germline, CDR1 SGHNT and CDR2 YYREEE (reference sequence). In nucleotides, the CDR3 is TGTGCCAGCAGCTTGCTTGTAGACACCGGGGAGCTGTTTTTT. Its protein product is CASSLLVDTGELFF.

The V call is TRBV5-4, the J call TRBJ1-4; D remains unclear. The V gene's germline CDR1 is SGHNT and CDR2 YYREEE (reference sequence). The CDR3 loop spans 14 amino acids. V dropped 4 bases and J dropped 8 bases, with 15 bases sitting between them. The CDR3 coding sequence is TGTGCCAGCAGCCCCCAAGGTCGGTTGGAAAAACTGTTTTTT. It is translated as CASSPQGRLEKLFF.

Comment on this clone: One junction end disagrees with the germline gene, perhaps due to a read error. The chain joins TRBV7-2 to TRBJ1-1; maybe TRBD1 (5 bases). Germline V gene data show CDR1 as SGHTA and CDR2 as FQGNSA. The CDR3 has 14 amino acids. CDR3 protein: CASREPTENAEAFF. As DNA, the CDR3 is TGTGCCAGCAGAGAGCCGACAGAGAACGCTGAAGCTTTCTTT.

Remarks on this clone: Other nucleotide sequences from this sample produce the same CDR3. J is TRBJ2-7 and V is TRBV18; no clear D gene. The V and J ends lost 4 bases and 5 bases respectively, with 9 bases between them. This CDR3 is 12 amino acids long. CDR1 and CDR2 from the germline V gene are KGHSH and LQKENI. DNA for the CDR3: TGTGCCAGCTCACGGGTCGGAGACGAGCAGTACTTC. Protein sequence: CASSRVGDEQYF.

This clone was counted a few times. The rearrangement links TRBV6-5 to TRBJ1-3, with D uncertain. This CDR3 region has 14 residues. The germline CDR1 and CDR2 sequences are MNHEY and SVGAGI. The V end was cut by 0 bases, the J end by 2 bases, with 5 bases between. The CDR3 bases are TGTGCCAGCAGTTACTCGAATCCTGGAAACACCATATATTTT. Translating it yields CASSYSNPGNTIYF.

This clone was seen once. Additional DNA sequences in this sample encode the identical CDR3. V and J are TRBV7-2 and TRBJ2-7, with D uncertain. The CDR3 extends over 15 amino acids. The V end lost 1 base, the J end lost 0 bases, and 10 bases lay between the germline ends. Germline V lookup: CDR1 SGHTA, CDR2 FQGNSA. The DNA for the CDR3 is TGTGCCAGCAGCTTAGGGCCGTCAAGCTCCTACGAGCAGTACTTC. This encodes CASSLGPSSSYEQYF.

The V call is TRBV9, the J call TRBJ2-7; D perhaps matches TRBD2 (6 bases). Germline CDR1 SGDLS, CDR2 YYNGEE. This CDR3 region has 15 residues. The V and J ends lost 2 bases and 0 bases respectively, with 12 bases between them. The CDR3 here is CASSVGGESSYEQYF. DNA for the CDR3: TGTGCCAGCAGCGTGGGGGGAGAGAGCTCCTACGAGCAGTACTTC. Full variable domain (missing parts from reference TRBV9 and TRBJ2-7): DSGVTQTPKHLITATGQRVTLRCSPRSGDLSVYWYQQSLDQGLQFLIQYYNGEERAKGNILERFSAQQFPDLHSELNLSSLELGDSALYFCASSVGGESSYEQYFGPGTRLTVT.